This paragraph covers one T cell receptor (beta chain) sequence. The antigen is undetermined. Germline V gene data show CDR1 as SNHLY and CDR2 as FYNNEI. This CDR3 is 16 amino acids long. The V segment lost 4 bases and the J segment 4 bases; nucleotides outside the gene matches: 9. This sample stems from a study of T cell repertoires in cytomegalovirus infection. On the study more broadly: Through public TCR beta signatures, both CMV infection and matching HLA type were indicated.

From the reads, TCRdb called clonotypes with MiXCR, one entry per CDR3 protein. The sample records approximately 990,000 distinct CDR3 sequences, around 30% being singletons. Whole-study results and caveats: Cumulative frequency (of public TCR beta family members) identified carriers of CMV plus the relevant HLA. Ex vivo, HLA-C-restricted CMV-specific TCR beta clonotypes prevailed over the rest of the response.

This receptor was obtained from a human donor in good health (CMV status not recorded). Some clones in this sample may be carry-over from other donors' samples. This specimen consisted of cultured CD8+ T cells from PBMCs, obtained from culture after CMV antigen stimulation. This chain links TRBV2 with TRBJ1-4; 7 bases agree with TRBD1. CDR3 loop: CASSGKDRPNNEKLFF. The CDR3 region has the DNA TGTGCCAGCAGTGGCAAGGACAGGCCGAATAATGAAAAACTGTTTTTT.